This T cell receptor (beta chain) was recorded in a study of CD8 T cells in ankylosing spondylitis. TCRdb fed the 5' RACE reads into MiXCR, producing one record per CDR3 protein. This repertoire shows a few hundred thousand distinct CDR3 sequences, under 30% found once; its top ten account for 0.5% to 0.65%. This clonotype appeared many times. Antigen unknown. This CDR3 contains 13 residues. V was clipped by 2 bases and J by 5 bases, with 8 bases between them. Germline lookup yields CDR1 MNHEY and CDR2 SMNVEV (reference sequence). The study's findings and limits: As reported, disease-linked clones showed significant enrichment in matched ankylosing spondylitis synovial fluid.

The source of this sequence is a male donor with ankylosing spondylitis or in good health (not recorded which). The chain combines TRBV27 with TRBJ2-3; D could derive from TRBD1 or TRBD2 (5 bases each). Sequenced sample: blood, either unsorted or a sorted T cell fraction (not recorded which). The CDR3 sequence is CASSLRDQDTQYF. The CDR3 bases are TGTGCCAGCAGTTTAAGGGACCAAGATACGCAGTATTTT.